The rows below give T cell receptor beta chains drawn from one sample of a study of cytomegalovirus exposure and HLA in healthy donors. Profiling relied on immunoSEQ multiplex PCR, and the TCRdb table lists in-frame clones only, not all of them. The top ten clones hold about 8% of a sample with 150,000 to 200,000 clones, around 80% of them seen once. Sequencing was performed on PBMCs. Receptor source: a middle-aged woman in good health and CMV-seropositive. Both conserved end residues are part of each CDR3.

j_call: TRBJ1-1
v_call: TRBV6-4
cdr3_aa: CASSESFSTVAGGTEAFF

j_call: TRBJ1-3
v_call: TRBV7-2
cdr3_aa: CASSRGGGVLSGNTIYF

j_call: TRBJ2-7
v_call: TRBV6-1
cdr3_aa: CASRSRGDFYEQYF

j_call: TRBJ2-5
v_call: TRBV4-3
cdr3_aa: CASSQDRTGGGETQYF

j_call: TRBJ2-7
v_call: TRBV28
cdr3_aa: CASRVAAYEQYF

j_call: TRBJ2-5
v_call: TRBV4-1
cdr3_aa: CASSQDGSAPYRETQYF

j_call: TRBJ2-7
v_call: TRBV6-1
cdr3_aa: CASTEPTEQYF

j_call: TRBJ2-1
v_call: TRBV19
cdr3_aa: CASSILAGEQFF

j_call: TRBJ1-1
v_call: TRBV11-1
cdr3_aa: CASSSEGTGPAFF

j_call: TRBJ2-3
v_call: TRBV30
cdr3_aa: CAWSATGAWTDTQYF

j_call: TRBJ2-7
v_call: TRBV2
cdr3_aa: CASSVSSGNAYEQYF

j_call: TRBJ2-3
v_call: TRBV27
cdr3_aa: CASSRRTDTQYF

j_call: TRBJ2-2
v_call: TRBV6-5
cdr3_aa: CASSYSRGAKAGELFF

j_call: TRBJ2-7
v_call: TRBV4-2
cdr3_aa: CASSRAARQEVSSYEQYF

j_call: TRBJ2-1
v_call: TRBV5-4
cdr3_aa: CASSPLAGSSYNEQFF

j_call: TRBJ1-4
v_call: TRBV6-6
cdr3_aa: CASSLDGINEKLFF

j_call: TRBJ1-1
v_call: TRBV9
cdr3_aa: CASTTGRPRGNTEAFF

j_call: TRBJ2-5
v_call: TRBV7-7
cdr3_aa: CASSLDYEGTQYF

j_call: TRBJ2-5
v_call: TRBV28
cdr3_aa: CASSVPGPAGGKETQYF

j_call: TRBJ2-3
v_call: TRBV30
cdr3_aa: CAWSVGAELTDTQYF

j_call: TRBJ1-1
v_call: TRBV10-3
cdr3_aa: CAISEGGGGLAAFF

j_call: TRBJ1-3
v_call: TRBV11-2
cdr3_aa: CASSRDRDGNTIYF